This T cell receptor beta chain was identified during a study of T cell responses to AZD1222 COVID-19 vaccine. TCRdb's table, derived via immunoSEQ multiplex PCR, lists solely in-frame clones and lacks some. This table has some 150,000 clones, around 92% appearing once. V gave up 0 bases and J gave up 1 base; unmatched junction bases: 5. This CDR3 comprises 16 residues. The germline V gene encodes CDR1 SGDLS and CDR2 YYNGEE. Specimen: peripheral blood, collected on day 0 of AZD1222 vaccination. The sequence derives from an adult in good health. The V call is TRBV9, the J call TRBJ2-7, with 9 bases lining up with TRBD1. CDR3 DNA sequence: TGTGCCAGCAGCGTAGGGGACAGGGTTTTTTCCTACGAGCAGTACTTC. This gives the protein CASSVGDRVFSYEQYF.